A single TCR beta chain is shown here with its context. The data were taken from a study of blood T cell repertoires in COVID-19. Study context: From T cells, B-cell-depleted T cells, or PBMCs came the material, which was cDNA or gDNA.

V trimming: 4 bases; J trimming: 6 bases; junction bases outside the gene matches: 4. This CDR3 region has 14 residues. Per germline, CDR1 LNHDA and CDR2 SQIVND (reference sequence). Enrolled through a virtual design, the participants were between roughly 18 and 100 years of age and came from some 25 US areas. Allocation to cohorts depended on clinical history reported by the participants. Resolution of symptoms, clearance, or two negative PCRs was present in recovered Cohort 3 donors. TCRdb keeps only in-frame clones here, not all; method: immunoSEQ multiplex PCR. The sample consists of some 200,000 clones, roughly 80% of them appearing once.

The receptor's source is a man aged 40-49 years who had recovered from COVID-19. The material sequenced was PBMCs or T cells enriched from blood (not recorded which). The rearrangement uses TRBV19 and TRBJ2-1; 9 nucleotides match TRBD1. CDR3 bases: TGTGCCAGTAGTAGAAGGACAGGGGCCAATGAGCAGTTCTTC. As protein: CASSRRTGANEQFF.